The source of this T cell receptor (beta chain) is a study of spatial heterogeneity in lung cancer. Only a few counts were recorded for this clonotype. Noted time point: sample taken at primary tumor resection. Whole RNA came from tumor, nontumor lung or frozen PBMC and was sequenced without being sorted. Trimming removed 0 bases from V and 2 bases from J, with 7 bases in between. The CDR3 length is 14 residues. Germline-derived CDR1 and CDR2 are MNHEY and SVGAGI. TCRdb processed the 5' RACE reads anew with MiXCR; each CDR3 protein has one entry. The sample contains more than 65,000 distinct CDR3 sequences, roughly an eighth of which appear only once.

Sample: PBMCs, taken at surgery. The chain links TRBV6-5 to TRBJ1-1; D not resolved. This TCR was recovered from a male donor with early-stage non-small cell lung cancer. The CDR3: CASSYSNTNTEAFF. The CDR3 DNA follows: TGTGCCAGCAGTTACTCAAATACTAACACTGAAGCTTTCTTT.